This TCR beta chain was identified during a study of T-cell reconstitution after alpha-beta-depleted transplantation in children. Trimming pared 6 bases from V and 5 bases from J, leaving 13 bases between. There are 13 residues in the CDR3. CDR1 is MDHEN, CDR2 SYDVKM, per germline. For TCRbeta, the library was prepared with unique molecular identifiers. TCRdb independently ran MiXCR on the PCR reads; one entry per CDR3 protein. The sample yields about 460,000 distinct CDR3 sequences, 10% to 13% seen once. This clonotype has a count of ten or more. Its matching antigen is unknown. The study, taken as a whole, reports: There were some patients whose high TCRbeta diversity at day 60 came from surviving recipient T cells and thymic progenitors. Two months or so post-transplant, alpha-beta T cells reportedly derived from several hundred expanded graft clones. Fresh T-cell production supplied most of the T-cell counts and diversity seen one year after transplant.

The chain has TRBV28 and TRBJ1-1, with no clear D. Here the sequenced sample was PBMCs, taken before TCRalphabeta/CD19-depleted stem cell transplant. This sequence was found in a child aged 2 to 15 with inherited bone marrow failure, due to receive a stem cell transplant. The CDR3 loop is CASRYLVATEAFF. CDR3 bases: TGTGCCAGCAGATACTTGGTTGCAACTGAAGCTTTCTTT. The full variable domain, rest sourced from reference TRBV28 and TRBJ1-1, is DVKVTQSSRYLVKRTGEKVFLECVQDMDHENMFWYRQDPGLGLRLIYFSYDVKMKEKGDIPEGYSVSREKKERFSLILESASTNQTSMYLCASRYLVATEAFFGQGTRLTVV.